These 19 T cell receptor beta chains came from one sample sequenced in a study of shared clonotypes between healthy human individuals. Only CD45RO-negative cells positively selected for CCR7 counted as naive CD8 cells, so terminally differentiated effector memory CD45RA+ cells were excluded. Assay used: immunoSEQ multiplex PCR; TCRdb lists only in-frame clones, some missing. The table lists about 2.1 million clones, around 93% of them singletons, with about 1.6% in the top ten. Sequencing was done on a sample of naive CD8+ T cells from PBMCs. Source of these receptors: a man aged 18 to 29 in good health. Some clones in this sample may be carry-over from other donors' samples.

The rearrangement uses TRBV19 and TRBJ1-5, with a weak D call TRBD1 (5 bases). Deletions cut 4 bases from V and 3 bases from J, with 10 bases between. The germline gives CDR1 LNHDA, CDR2 SQIVND (reference sequence). CDR3 size: 14 residues. CDR3 in amino acids: CASSRDLLNQPQHF. In nucleotides, the CDR3 is TGTGCCAGTAGTAGGGACCTTCTCAATCAGCCCCAGCATTTT. The full variable domain, its missing parts supplied by reference TRBV19 and TRBJ1-5, is DGGITQSPKYLFRKEGQNVTLSCEQNLNHDAMYWYRQDPGQGLRLIYYSQIVNDFQKGDIAEGYSVSREKKESFPLTVTSAQKNPTAFYLCASSRDLLNQPQHFGDGTRLSIL.

The V call is TRBV15, the J call TRBJ2-2, with D possibly called TRBD1 or TRBD2 (5 bases each). CDR3 length: 18 amino acids. Germline lookup yields CDR1 LNHNV and CDR2 YYDKDF (reference sequence). V lost 0 bases to trimming and J lost 5 bases, with 19 bases between them. Written as DNA, the CDR3 is TGTGCCACCAGCAGAGATGGCTTAGGGACGGTAGGGACCGGGGAGCTGTTTTTT. It is translated as CATSRDGLGTVGTGELFF.

The CDR3 DNA sequence: TGTGCCAGCAGCGTAGAGGGGGCGGACTATGGCTACACCTTC. Amino acids: CASSVEGADYGYTF. This sequence joins TRBV9 and TRBJ1-2; 7 positions agree with TRBD1. V was clipped by 0 bases and J by 3 bases; unmatched bases: 2. The germline CDR1 and CDR2 sequences are SGDLS and YYNGEE. This CDR3 is built from 14 residues.

This clone has just one count. The chain has TRBV21-1 and TRBJ1-5; no DNA check was done on the table's D call, TRBD1. TRBV21-1 is classified as a pseudogene. The CDR3 has 20 amino acids. CDR3 in amino acids: CASSKGGPGQRSEGNQPQHF. Written as DNA, the CDR3 is TGTGCCAGCAGCAAAGGAGGGCCGGGACAAAGGTCTGAGGGCAATCAGCCCCAGCATTTT.

V and J are TRBV9 and TRBJ2-6; D is possibly TRBD1 (6 bases). The V end lost 2 bases, the J end lost 0 bases, and 12 bases lay between the germline ends. The CDR3 spans 17 residues. The germline gives CDR1 SGDLS, CDR2 YYNGEE. For the CDR3, the DNA is TGTGCCAGCAGCGTTCCACAGGGAACCTCTGGGGCCAACGTCCTGACTTTC. Translated: CASSVPQGTSGANVLTF.

The rearrangement uses TRBV9 and TRBJ2-3, with a weak D call TRBD2 (6 bases). The CDR3 covers 17 residues. The germline V and J ends were trimmed by 0 bases and 2 bases, with 16 bases remaining between them. The germline gives CDR1 SGDLS, CDR2 YYNGEE. CDR3 sequence: CASSVAEAGSFTDTQYF. Written as DNA, the CDR3 is TGTGCCAGCAGCGTAGCTGAAGCGGGTTCTTTCACAGATACGCAGTATTTT.

The J gene is TRBJ2-1, the V gene TRBV4-3; 14 bases match TRBD2. This CDR3 region has 14 residues. Germline V gene data show CDR1 as LGHNA and CDR2 as YSLEER. Trimming cost V 2 bases and J 15 bases; bases outside gene matches: 6. DNA for the CDR3: TGCGCCAGCAGCCAAACCGGGACTAGCGGGAGCATGTTCTTC. This encodes CASSQTGTSGSMFF.

This chain connects TRBV18 to TRBJ2-5; 8 positions agree with TRBD2. Trimming cost V 0 bases and J 4 bases; bases outside gene matches: 10. CDR1 KGHSH and CDR2 LQKENI come from the germline V gene. This CDR3 is 17 amino acids long. CDR3 nucleotide sequence: TGTGCCAGCTCACCACCGCGGTTAGCGGGGTCCGTAGAGACCCAGTACTTC. Protein: CASSPPRLAGSVETQYF.

V usage is TRBV6-1 and J usage is TRBJ2-3; D is perhaps TRBD1 (6 bases). The CDR3 contains 12 residues. Germline CDR1 reads MNHNS; CDR2 reads SASEGT. V gave up 7 bases and J gave up 6 bases, with 11 bases separating them. The CDR3 coding sequence is TGTGCCAGCAATTCGGACAGTGATACGCAGTATTTT. As protein: CASNSDSDTQYF.

J is TRBJ1-3 and V is TRBV19; D ambiguous. Germline CDR1 and CDR2: LNHDA and SQIVND (reference sequence). This CDR3 contains 15 residues. V dropped 9 bases and J dropped 0 bases, with 15 bases sitting between them. CDR3 amino acids: CARHPPCLSGNTIYF. In DNA, the CDR3 is TGTGCCAGGCATCCCCCATGTCTCTCTGGAAACACCATATATTTT.

The gene calls are TRBV6-5 and TRBJ1-4; 7 bases fit TRBD1. CDR3 length equals 14 residues. The V and J ends lost 2 bases and 11 bases, in that order; junction bases with no gene match: 8. Germline-derived CDR1 and CDR2 are MNHEY and SVGAGI. The CDR3 reads CASSYTDRVEKLFF. CDR3 nucleotide sequence: TGTGCCAGCAGTTACACCGACAGGGTAGAGAAACTGTTTTTT.

The chain links TRBV9 to TRBJ2-7; the D is unclear. The CDR3 extends over 12 amino acids. Germline V CDR1 and CDR2: SGDLS, YYNGEE. V was clipped by 1 base and J by 5 bases, with 7 bases between them. CDR3 bases: TGTGCCAGCAGCGTAAACCAGGACGAGCAGTACTTC. It yields the protein CASSVNQDEQYF. Filled out from reference TRBV9 and TRBJ2-7, the complete variable domain reads DSGVTQTPKHLITATGQRVTLRCSPRSGDLSVYWYQQSLDQGLQFLIQYYNGEERAKGNILERFSAQQFPDLHSELNLSSLELGDSALYFCASSVNQDEQYFGPGTRLTVT.

The chain carries TRBV7-8 and TRBJ2-7; possibly TRBD1 for D (6 bases). Looked up from germline, CDR1 is SGHVS and CDR2 is FQNEAQ. Trimming pared 2 bases from V and 3 bases from J, leaving 11 bases between. The CDR3 is made up of 14 amino acids. In DNA, the CDR3 is TGTGCCAGCAGCTTAATAGGACAGAACTACGAGCAGTACTTC. It encodes CASSLIGQNYEQYF.

This clone was detected only once. The gene calls are TRBV7-8 and TRBJ2-5, with D hard to call. This CDR3 is 14 amino acids long. CDR1 SGHVS and CDR2 FQNEAQ come from the germline V gene. V lost 5 bases to trimming and J lost 2 bases, with 12 bases between them. CDR3 in DNA: TGTGCCAGCAGCACCACACGCATTCAAGAGACCCAGTACTTC. Translating gives CASSTTRIQETQYF. Combining the CDR3 with reference TRBV7-8 and TRBJ2-5 gives the whole variable domain GAGVSQSPRYKVAKRGQDVALRCDPISGHVSLFWYQQALGQGPEFLTYFQNEAQLDKSGLPSDRFFAERPEGSVSTLKIQRTQQEDSAVYLCASSTTRIQETQYFGPGTRLLVL.

In its sample, this clone was seen once. This chain uses TRBV4-2 with TRBJ1-4; 8 nucleotides line up with TRBD1. V dropped 4 bases and J dropped 6; count of bases not matched to a gene: 10. Germline loops: CDR1 LGHNA, CDR2 YNFKEQ. The CDR3 consists of 16 residues. The CDR3 loop is CASSPRGQGRDEKLFF. CDR3 bases: TGTGCCAGCAGCCCACGTGGACAGGGAAGGGATGAAAAACTGTTTTTT.

Turning to this clone: The sample carries other DNA sequences with the same CDR3. The chain recombines TRBV29-1 with TRBJ2-2; D uncertain. The CDR3 is made up of 13 amino acids. Germline CDR1 reads SQVTM; CDR2 reads ANQGSEA. V was shortened by 4 bases and J by 0 bases, with 6 bases between the two germline ends. CDR3 residues: CSVVPANTGELFF. The CDR3 region has the DNA TGCAGCGTTGTTCCAGCGAACACCGGGGAGCTGTTTTTT.

J is TRBJ2-7 and V is TRBV18; 7 nucleotides match TRBD1. Germline CDR1 reads KGHSH; CDR2 reads LQKENI. CDR3 length: 13 residues. The junction had 3 bases not matched to a gene; V was cut back by 5 bases and J by 2 bases. CDR3 protein: CASSGDSAYEQYF. The CDR3 DNA sequence: TGTGCCAGCTCAGGGGACAGTGCCTACGAGCAGTACTTC.

The rearrangement links TRBV10-3 to TRBJ2-7, with TRBD1 identical over 11 bases. Germline trimming cut 7 bases from V and 6 bases from J; bases unmatched to any gene: 5. CDR1 and CDR2 from the germline V gene are ENHRY and SYGVKD. The CDR3 contains 13 residues. CDR3 loop: CAIKDRGQVEQYF. The CDR3, as DNA: TGTGCCATCAAGGACAGGGGGCAAGTCGAGCAGTACTTC.

To note about this clone: The sample carries other DNA sequences with the same CDR3. The V gene is TRBV19, the J gene TRBJ2-7; D is unclear. The V gene's germline CDR1 is LNHDA and CDR2 SQIVND (reference sequence). This CDR3 comprises 13 residues. With 1 base removed from V and 3 bases from J, the gap between germline ends came to 7 bases. The CDR3 coding sequence is TGTGCCAGTAGTATAGGGACCCTCTACGAGCAGTACTTC. It translates to CASSIGTLYEQYF.